What follows describes a single T cell receptor beta chain. The target antigen is unknown. This specimen belongs to a study of CD8+CD57+ T cells in acquired aplastic anemia. Overall study findings and caveats: In CD8+ cells, Simpson's diversity showed no significant difference between patients and controls.

The study profiled TCR beta VDJ and CDR3 using genomic DNA as template. One entry per CDR3 protein results from TCRdb running MiXCR on the reads. The sample holds roughly 130,000 distinct CDR3 sequences, around 48% seen once. The V and J ends lost 1 base and 0 bases respectively, with 8 bases between them. CDR3 length: 14 amino acids. Looked up from germline, CDR1 is SGHRS and CDR2 is YFSETQ. This TCR came from a human donor in good health, serving as a control. The chain is built from TRBV5-1 and TRBJ2-7; D remains unclear. The sample consisted of sorted CD4+, CD8+, or CD8+CD57+ T cells (not recorded which) from PBMCs. In nucleotides, the CDR3 is TGCGCCAGCAGCTTGCAACGGAACTCCTACGAGCAGTACTTC. It is translated as CASSLQRNSYEQYF.